This TCR beta chain comes out of a study of T cells in Graves' hyperthyroidism and ophthalmopathy. Findings and limits, study-wide: A model of 13 V-J pairs discriminated ophthalmopathy from stable hyperthyroidism.

This clonotype was detected ten times or more. The antigen is not known. V lost 3 bases and J 6 bases, leaving 23 bases between the germline ends. CDR3 length: 18 residues. From germline, CDR1 is SGHTA and CDR2 FQGNSA. TCR beta CDR3 region amplification was performed from RNA transcripts. Carried out on the TCR CDR3, a first-round RT-PCR used the HTBI primer set. TCRdb re-analysed the multiplex PCR reads in MiXCR, keeping a single row per CDR3 protein. This table holds hundreds of thousands of distinct CDR3 sequences, roughly 15% found once. The sequenced sample was blood. The gene calls are TRBV7-2 and TRBJ2-2; D perhaps matches TRBD1 (5 bases). The origin of this receptor is a young man with Graves' ophthalmopathy. CDR3 region: CASSLFAPDSSWPGELFF. CDR3 nucleotide sequence: TGTGCCAGCAGCTTGTTTGCACCAGACAGTAGTTGGCCCGGGGAGCTGTTTTTT.